One sample yielded the 11 T cell receptor beta chains listed below, sequenced in a study of T-cell reconstitution after alpha-beta-depleted transplantation in children. It was with unique molecular identifiers that the TCRbeta library was prepared. MiXCR was run by TCRdb on the PCR reads, yielding one entry per CDR3 protein. The data show around 490,000 distinct CDR3 sequences, approximately 10% seen once. The starting material was PBMCs, mostly from graft donor cells, obtained 180 days after TCRalphabeta/CD19-depleted stem cell transplant. The receptors shown here come from a female patient under 10 years old who had a stem cell transplant for aplastic anemia, so the T cells may come from the graft donor.

This clonotype has more than one count but fewer than ten. This chain links TRBV28 with TRBJ1-5, with D uncertain. The CDR3 spans 11 residues. Trimming stripped 7 bases from V and 3 bases from J, with 4 bases between. CDR1 and CDR2 from the germline V gene are MDHEN and SYDVKM. CDR3 sequence: CASNNNQPQHF. Here the CDR3 DNA reads TGTGCCAGCAACAACAATCAGCCCCAGCATTTT. Based on the CDR3 plus reference TRBV28 and TRBJ1-5, the full variable domain is DVKVTQSSRYLVKRTGEKVFLECVQDMDHENMFWYRQDPGLGLRLIYFSYDVKMKEKGDIPEGYSVSREKKERFSLILESASTNQTSMYLCASNNNQPQHFGDGTRLSIL.

This clonotype has only a few counts. The chain recombines TRBV7-2 with TRBJ2-2, with 8 bases lining up with TRBD2. The germline gives CDR1 SGHTA, CDR2 FQGNSA. V was pared by 3 bases and J by 3 bases, with 6 bases of the junction left unmatched. This CDR3 spans 16 amino acids. The CDR3 sequence is CASSFGDGRDTGELFF. The DNA for the CDR3 is TGTGCCAGCAGCTTCGGGGACGGGAGGGACACCGGGGAGCTGTTTTTT.

This clonotype was observed a few times. One end of the junction is discordant with germline, which a read error may explain. The rearrangement links TRBV7-9 to TRBJ2-7, with unresolved D. The CDR3 consists of 13 residues. The germline V gene has CDR1 SEHNR and CDR2 FQNEAQ (reference sequence). In nucleotides, the CDR3 is TGTGCCAGCAGCCTAACAGCGTCCTCCGAGCAGTACTTC. It translates to CASSLTASSEQYF.

J is TRBJ1-2 and V is TRBV20-1; 7 bases are a match to TRBD1. Germline CDR1 and CDR2: DFQATT and SNEGSKA (reference sequence). Losses at the gene ends were 3 bases for V and 4 bases for J; bases not matched to a gene: 5. The CDR3 has 13 residues. The CDR3 protein is CSARVGDSYGYTF. The CDR3, as DNA: TGCAGTGCTAGGGTTGGGGACAGCTATGGCTACACCTTC.

This clonotype was counted between two and nine times. V and J are TRBV5-5 and TRBJ1-3; D is uncertain. V was pared by 0 bases and J by 0 bases, with 7 bases between. The CDR3 consists of 15 residues. Germline CDR1 and CDR2: SGHKS and YYEKEE (reference sequence). The CDR3 here is CASSLVESSGNTIYF. The CDR3 bases are TGTGCCAGCAGCTTGGTTGAGAGCTCTGGAAACACCATATATTTT.

The V call is TRBV4-3, the J call TRBJ1-2; D is perhaps TRBD1 (6 bases). The CDR3 spans 16 residues. Trimming cost V 0 bases and J 4 bases, with 15 bases left between them. Germline V lookup: CDR1 LGHNA, CDR2 YSLEER. As DNA, the CDR3 is TGCGCCAGCAGCCAAGATCTTGGGGGGCGGGCCTATGGCTACACCTTC. Its protein is CASSQDLGGRAYGYTF.

J is TRBJ2-7 and V is TRBV10-3, with 7 positions matching TRBD2. CDR1 and CDR2 (germline): ENHRY, SYGVKD. V lost 2 bases, J lost 0 bases, and 7 bases stayed unmatched. The CDR3 totals 16 residues. This CDR3 is CAISEGTTLFSYEQYF. The CDR3 nucleotides are TGTGCCATCAGTGAGGGGACTACCCTATTCTCCTACGAGCAGTACTTC.

The V and J genes are TRBV2 and TRBJ2-2; D might be TRBD1 (6 bases). Germline V gene data show CDR1 as SNHLY and CDR2 as FYNNEI. CDR3 size: 17 residues. V was clipped by 5 bases and J by 4 bases, with 20 bases between them. CDR3 amino acids: CASSLLQGPGITGELFF. CDR3 in DNA: TGTGCCAGCAGTCTACTTCAGGGGCCGGGGATCACCGGGGAGCTGTTTTTT.

This clonotype was counted only a few times. This chain uses TRBV11-2 with TRBJ2-7; 7 nucleotides match TRBD1. Germline CDR1 is SGHAT and CDR2 is FQNNGV. The trim removed 4 bases at V and 6 bases at J, leaving 9 bases unmatched. The CDR3 runs 14 residues. CDR3 DNA sequence: TGTGCCAGCAGCTCTCCTCGACAGGGACCCGAGCAGTACTTC. Translated, it gives CASSSPRQGPEQYF.

This clonotype was detected many times. V usage is TRBV10-3 and J usage is TRBJ2-7; a possible D gene is TRBD2 (6 bases). The CDR3 spans 12 residues. Trimming pared 8 bases from V and 4 bases from J, leaving 12 bases between. CDR1 and CDR2 (germline): ENHRY, SYGVKD. CDR3 DNA: TGTGCCATCGGGACTGTTGCATACGAGCAGTACGTC. Residues: CAIGTVAYEQYV.

The V call is TRBV6-2 or TRBV6-3, the J call TRBJ2-7; 10 bases are shared with TRBD1. The CDR3 is 15 residues long. With V trimmed by 3 bases and J by 6 bases, 8 bases remained unmatched. Germline assignment: CDR1 MNHEY and CDR2 SVGEGT. The CDR3 nucleotides are TGTGCCAGCAGTTATACTAGACAGGGGGCCTCCGAGCAGTACGTC. It encodes CASSYTRQGASEQYV.